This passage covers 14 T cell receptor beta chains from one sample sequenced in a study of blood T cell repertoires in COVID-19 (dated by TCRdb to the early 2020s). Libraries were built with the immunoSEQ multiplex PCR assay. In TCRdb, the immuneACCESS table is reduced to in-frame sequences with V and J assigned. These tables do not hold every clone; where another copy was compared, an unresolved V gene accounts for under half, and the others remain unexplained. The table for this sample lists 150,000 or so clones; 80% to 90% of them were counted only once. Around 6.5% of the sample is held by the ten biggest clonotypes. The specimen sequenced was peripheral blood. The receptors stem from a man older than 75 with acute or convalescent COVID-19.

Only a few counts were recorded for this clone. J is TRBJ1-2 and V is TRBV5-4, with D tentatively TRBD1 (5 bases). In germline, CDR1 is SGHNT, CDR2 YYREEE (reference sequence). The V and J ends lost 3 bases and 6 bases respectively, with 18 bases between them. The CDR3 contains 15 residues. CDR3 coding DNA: TGTGCCAGCAGCTCTGGGGGTCTCAGGGAGGATGGCTACACCTTC. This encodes CASSSGGLREDGYTF.

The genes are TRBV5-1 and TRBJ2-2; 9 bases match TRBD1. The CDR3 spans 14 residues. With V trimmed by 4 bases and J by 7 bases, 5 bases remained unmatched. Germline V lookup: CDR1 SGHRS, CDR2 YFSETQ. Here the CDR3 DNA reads TGCGCCAGCAGCCGGGGACAGGGAGGCGGGGAGCTGTTTTTT. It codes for CASSRGQGGGELFF.

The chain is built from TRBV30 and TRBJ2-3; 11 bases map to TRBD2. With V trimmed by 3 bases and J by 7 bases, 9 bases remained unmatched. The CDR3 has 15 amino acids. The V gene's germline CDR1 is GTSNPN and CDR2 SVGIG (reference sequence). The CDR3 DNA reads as TGTGCCTGGAGAGCCACACTAGCGGGAGCCCATACGCAGTATTTT. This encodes CAWRATLAGAHTQYF. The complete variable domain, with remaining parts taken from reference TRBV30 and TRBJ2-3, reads SQTIHQWPATLVQPVGSPLSLECTVEGTSNPNLYWYRQAAGRGLQLLFYSVGIGQISSEVPQNLSASRPQDRQFILSSKKLLLSDSGFYLCAWRATLAGAHTQYFGPGTRLTVL.

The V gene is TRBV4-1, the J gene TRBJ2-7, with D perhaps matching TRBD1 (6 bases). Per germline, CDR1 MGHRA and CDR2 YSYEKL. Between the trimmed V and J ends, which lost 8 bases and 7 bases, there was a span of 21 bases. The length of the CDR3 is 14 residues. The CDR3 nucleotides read TGCGCCAGCGGGGTCCAACAGGGTTTCGGGGAGCAGTACTTC. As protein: CASGVQQGFGEQYF.

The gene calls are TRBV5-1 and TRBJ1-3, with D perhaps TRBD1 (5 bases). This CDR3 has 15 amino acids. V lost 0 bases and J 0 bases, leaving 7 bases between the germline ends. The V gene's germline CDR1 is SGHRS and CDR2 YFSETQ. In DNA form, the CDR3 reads TGCGCCAGCAGCTTGGGTGGGGCCTCTGGAAACACCATATATTTT. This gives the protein CASSLGGASGNTIYF.

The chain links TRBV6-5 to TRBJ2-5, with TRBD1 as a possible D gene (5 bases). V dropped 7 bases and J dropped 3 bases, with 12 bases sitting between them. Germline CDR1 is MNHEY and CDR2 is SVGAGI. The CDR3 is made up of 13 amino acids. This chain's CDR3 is CASNRDREETQYF. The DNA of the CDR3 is TGTGCCAGCAATCGTGACAGAGAAGAGACCCAGTACTTC.

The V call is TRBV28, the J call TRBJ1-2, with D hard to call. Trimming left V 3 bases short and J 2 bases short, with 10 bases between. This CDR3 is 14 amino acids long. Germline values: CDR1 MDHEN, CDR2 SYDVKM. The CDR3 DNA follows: TGTGCCAGCAGTTTGAATTTAGTCAACTATGGCTACACCTTC. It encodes CASSLNLVNYGYTF.

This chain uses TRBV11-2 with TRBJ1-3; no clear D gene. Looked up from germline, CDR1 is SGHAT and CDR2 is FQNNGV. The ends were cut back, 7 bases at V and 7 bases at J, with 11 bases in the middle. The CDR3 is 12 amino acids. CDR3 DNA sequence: TGTGCCAGCACCCTAAGAACGAACACCATATATTTT. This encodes CASTLRTNTIYF.

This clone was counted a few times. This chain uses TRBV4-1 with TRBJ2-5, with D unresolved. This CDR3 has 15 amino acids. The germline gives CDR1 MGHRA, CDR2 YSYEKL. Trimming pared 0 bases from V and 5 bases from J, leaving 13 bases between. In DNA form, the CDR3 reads TGCGCCAGCAGCCAAGATCCTGCTAGGATGGAGACCCAGTACTTC. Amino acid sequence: CASSQDPARMETQYF.

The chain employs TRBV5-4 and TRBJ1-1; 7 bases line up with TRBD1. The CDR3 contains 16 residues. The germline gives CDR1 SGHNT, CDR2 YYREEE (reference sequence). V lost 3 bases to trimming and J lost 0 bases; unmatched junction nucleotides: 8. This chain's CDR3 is CASSSYPGGMNTEAFF. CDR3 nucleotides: TGTGCCAGCAGCTCGTATCCAGGGGGGATGAACACTGAAGCTTTCTTT.

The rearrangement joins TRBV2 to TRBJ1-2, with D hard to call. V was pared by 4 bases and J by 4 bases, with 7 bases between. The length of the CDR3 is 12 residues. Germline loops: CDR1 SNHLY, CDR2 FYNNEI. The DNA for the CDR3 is TGTGCCAGCAGTGCTACGGGCTATGGCTACACCTTC. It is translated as CASSATGYGYTF. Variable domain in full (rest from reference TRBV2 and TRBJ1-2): EPEVTQTPSHQVTQMGQEVILRCVPISNHLYFYWYRQILGQKVEFLVSFYNNEISEKSEIFDDQFSVERPDGSNFTLKIRSTKLEDSAMYFCASSATGYGYTFGSGTRLTVV.

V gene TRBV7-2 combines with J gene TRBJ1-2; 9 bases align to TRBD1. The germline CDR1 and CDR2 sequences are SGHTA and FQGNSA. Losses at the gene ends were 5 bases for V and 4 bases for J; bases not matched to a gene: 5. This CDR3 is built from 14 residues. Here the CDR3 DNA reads TGTGCCAGCAGCCGGCCGGACAGGGGCTATGGCTACACCTTC. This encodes CASSRPDRGYGYTF.

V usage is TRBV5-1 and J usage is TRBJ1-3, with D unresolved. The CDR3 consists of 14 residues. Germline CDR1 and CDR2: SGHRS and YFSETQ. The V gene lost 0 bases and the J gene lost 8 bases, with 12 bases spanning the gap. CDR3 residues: CASSLDQRVDTIYF. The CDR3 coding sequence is TGCGCCAGCAGCTTGGATCAGAGGGTAGACACCATATATTTT.

CDR3 sequence: CASSQVAGWNEKLFF. The CDR3 bases are TGTGCCAGCAGCCAAGTGGCAGGGTGGAATGAAAAACTGTTTTTT. The V and J genes are TRBV3-1 (or the pseudogene TRBV3-2) and TRBJ1-4, with D possibly being TRBD1 (5 bases). The CDR3 sequence is 15 residues long. The V end was cut by 1 base, the J end by 5 bases, with 11 bases between. The germline CDR1 and CDR2 sequences are LGHDT and YNNKEL (reference sequence).